The TCR beta chain described here comes from a study of shared clonotypes between healthy human individuals. For the study at large: Per donor, three plates held CD4 naive cells, three held CD4 memory, two held CD8 naive and one held CD8 memory.

The CDR3 runs 15 residues. CDR1 and CDR2 (germline): KGHSH, LQKENI. With 2 bases removed from V and 6 bases from J, the gap between germline ends came to 17 bases. The genomic DNA of each subset was split evenly across several immunoSEQ plates. The input for sorted-subset replicate PCRs was roughly 180 ng DNA, about 30,000 T cell genomes. Original methodology: In the immunoSEQ data, sequences were junction-only and lacked quality scores, so filtering differed. Sequenced by immunoSEQ multiplex PCR; TCRdb stores in-frame clones only, minus some. The V and J calls and clone size were taken over from that table, and D and trimming were inferred from the DNA. The data contain 2 million to 2.5 million clones, 90% to 97% of them singletons.

The receptor was isolated from a man aged 18-30 years in good health. The chain carries TRBV18 and TRBJ2-7; D possibly corresponds to TRBD2 (6 bases). What was sequenced was naive CD4+ T cells sorted from blood. Subset in this sample: CD45RA+ positively selected. The CDR3 DNA reads TGTGCCAGCTCACCAGAAGAGTGGACCGGGGGCGAGCAGTACTTC. This gives the protein CASSPEEWTGGEQYF.